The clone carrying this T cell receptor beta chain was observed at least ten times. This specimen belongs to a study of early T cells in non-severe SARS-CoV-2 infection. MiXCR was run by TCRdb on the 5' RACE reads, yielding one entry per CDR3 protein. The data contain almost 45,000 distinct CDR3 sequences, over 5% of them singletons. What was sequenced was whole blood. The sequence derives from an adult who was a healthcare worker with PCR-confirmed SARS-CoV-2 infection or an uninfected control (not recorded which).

The CDR3 reads CASSKDRFHTIYF. The DNA of the CDR3 is TGTGCCAGCAGCAAAGACAGGTTTCACACCATATATTTT. The rearrangement uses TRBV7-2 and TRBJ1-3; D possibly corresponds to TRBD1 (6 bases). The V end was cut by 5 bases, the J end by 8 bases, with 13 bases between. CDR1 and CDR2 from the germline V gene are SGHTA and FQGNSA. The CDR3 consists of 13 residues.